The clone carrying this T cell receptor beta chain was recorded a few times. No antigen is known for it. A patient was excluded if there was uncontrolled infection, other autoimmune disease, pregnancy or lactation. The diagnostic basis comprised clinical symptoms, serum thyroxine and TRAb, thyroid ultrasound and orbital computed tomography. The authors took PBMCs from 8.5 to 10 ml fresh peripheral blood. Amplification of TCR beta CDR3 regions was performed using RNA transcripts as template. The primer set for the first-round RT-PCR of the TCR CDR3 was HTBI. TCRdb re-derived calls from the multiplex PCR reads in MiXCR, one entry per CDR3 protein. The data contain 480,000 or so distinct CDR3 sequences, 13% to 15% of them singletons. Unmatched junction bases numbered 9, after V lost 4 bases and J lost 3 bases. CDR1 is SGHRS, CDR2 YFSETQ, per germline. This CDR3 is 16 amino acids long. These data originate in a study of T cells in Graves' hyperthyroidism and ophthalmopathy.

Study outcomes and limitations: Researchers found most expanded thyroid clonotypes above 0.001 in blood as well.

V is TRBV5-1 and J is TRBJ2-3, with TRBD2 matching 9 bases. The TCR comes from a woman younger than 30 with Graves' hyperthyroidism. Sequenced sample: blood. DNA of the CDR3: TGCGCCAGCAGCCCCCATAGCGGGAGAGCGACAGATACGCAGTATTTT. Encoded protein: CASSPHSGRATDTQYF. The variable domain in full, with the rest retrieved from reference TRBV5-1 and TRBJ2-3, is KAGVTQTPRYLIKTRGQQVTLSCSPISGHRSVSWYQQTPGQGLQFLFEYFSETQRNKGNFPGRFSGRQFSNSRSEMNVSTLELGDSALYLCASSPHSGRATDTQYFGPGTRLTVL.